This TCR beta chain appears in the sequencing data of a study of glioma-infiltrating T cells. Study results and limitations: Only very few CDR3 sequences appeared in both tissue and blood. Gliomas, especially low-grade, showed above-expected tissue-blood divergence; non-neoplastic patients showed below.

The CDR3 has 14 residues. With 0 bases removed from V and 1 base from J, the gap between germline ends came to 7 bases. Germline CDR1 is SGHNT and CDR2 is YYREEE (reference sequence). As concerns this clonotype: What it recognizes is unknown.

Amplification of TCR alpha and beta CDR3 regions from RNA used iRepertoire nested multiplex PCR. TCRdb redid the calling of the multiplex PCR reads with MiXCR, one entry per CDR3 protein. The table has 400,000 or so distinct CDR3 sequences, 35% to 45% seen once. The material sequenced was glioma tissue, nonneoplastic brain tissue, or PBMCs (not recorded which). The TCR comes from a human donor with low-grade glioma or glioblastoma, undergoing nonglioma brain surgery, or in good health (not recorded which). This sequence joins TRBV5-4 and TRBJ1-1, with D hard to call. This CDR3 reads CASSLDLGNTEAFF. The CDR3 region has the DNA TGTGCCAGCAGCTTGGATTTGGGGAACACTGAAGCTTTCTTT.